One T cell receptor beta chain is described in this entry. Its recognized antigen is unknown. No base-level quality is on record; no much larger clone is a single base apart. TCRbeta CDR3 regions were amplified from genomic DNA using the immunoSEQ Assay, a bias-controlled multiplex PCR. On the authors' methods: Within the assay, amplification of reference gene primers was used to estimate how many nucleated cells each sample contained. To quantify the absolute abundance of each unique TCRbeta CDR3 rearrangement, sequence reads were collapsed and filtered. Productive Simpson clonality was computed per sample as the square root of Simpson's diversity index over productive rearrangements. Drawn from immuneACCESS, this table holds only the in-frame rearrangements with V and J called that TCRdb kept. Clones are partly lost; checked studies trace under half to an unresolved V gene and leave the rest unexplained. V and J calls and clone size come straight from that table; D and trimming were deduced from the DNA. This sample comprises more than 95,000 clones, about 85% of them detected only once. Around 4.1% of the sample is taken by the ten largest.

The data originate from a study of blood T cell repertoires in COVID-19 (dated by TCRdb to about 2020). Broadly, across the study: The collaborator samples originated in the United States, Italy and Spain and spanned the acute and convalescent phases of COVID-19. Samples came from the ongoing ImmuneRACE study (first 160 participants) plus 1,254 subjects from 6 global collaborators. Deeply sampled blood TCRbeta repertoires from subjects exposed to, actively infected with, or recovered from COVID-19 were included in the dataset. Sample metadata almost always included a de-identified subject ID, COVID-19 status, age in years and sex. Where available, HLA class I and class II types were obtained from metadata supplied by the sample provider rather than from assay-based typing. The repertoires were made available in a free public database intended to serve as a resource for research on the immune response to SARS-CoV-2. The prospective study material was composed of cDNA or gDNA derived from T cells, B-cell-depleted T cells, or PBMCs. General conclusions and limits of the study: Clinical and demographic metadata were provided uncurated, with the amount varying by source and participant.

Collaborating institutions collected whole blood in K2EDTA tubes following their own protocols. For TCRbeta analysis, collaborators shipped samples in one of three forms: frozen whole blood, isolated PBMCs, or DNA extracted from either of those sample types. The TCR was taken from a man aged 50 or older with acute or convalescent COVID-19. Specimen: peripheral blood.

The sequenced DNA is TGTGCCAGCAACGGGGACCAAGAGACCCAGTACTTC. This gives the protein CASNGDQETQYF. The chain couples TRBV28 to TRBJ2-5; perhaps TRBD2 is the D gene, with 5 bases matching. CDR1 and CDR2 (MDHEN, SYDVKM) derive from the germline V gene. V loses 7 bases, J loses 0 bases, and the germline ends lie 6 bases apart. Measured from the cysteine to the phenylalanine, the CDR3 is 12 residues long. The retained sequence is limited to the CDR3, 36 bases, with the frame set at the first base.